Shown below are 23 T cell receptor beta chains from a single sample sequenced in a study of shared clonotypes between healthy human individuals. Naive CD8 populations comprised CD45RO-negative cells positively selected for CCR7, excluding terminally differentiated effector memory CD45RA+ cells. Method: immunoSEQ multiplex PCR; TCRdb's copy keeps in-frame clones and lacks some. Among 560,000 or so clones listed, 96% were seen once. Sequenced: naive CD8+ T cells sorted from blood. All receptors derive from a woman in her 30s in good health.

The chain uses TRBV6-5 and TRBJ1-1; 7 bases line up with TRBD1. The germline CDR1 and CDR2 sequences are MNHEY and SVGAGI. J gave up 13 bases and V 5 bases, and 16 bases lay outside the gene matches. This CDR3 region has 14 residues. The DNA of the CDR3 is TGTGCCAGCAGTACAGACAGGGCCCTCAATCAGATTTTCTTT. It codes for CASSTDRALNQIFF.

The chain employs TRBV23-1 and TRBJ2-7; unclear D gene. TRBV23-1 is an open reading frame, and its role is uncertain. The CDR3 is made up of 12 amino acids. Deletions cut 11 bases from V and 6 bases from J, with 17 bases between. The CDR3 loop reads CARLLIESEQYF. The CDR3 bases are TGCGCCCGCCTCCTCATTGAATCCGAGCAGTACTTC.

The rearrangement joins TRBV2 to TRBJ2-3; 7 nucleotides match TRBD1. This CDR3 has 16 amino acids. The V segment lost 3 bases and the J segment 0 bases; nucleotides outside the gene matches: 6. CDR1 and CDR2 (germline): SNHLY, FYNNEI. The CDR3 loop reads CASSDETGSSTDTQYF. The CDR3 DNA follows: TGTGCCAGCAGTGACGAGACAGGGTCTAGCACAGATACGCAGTATTTT.

CDR3: CASSQDFLAERRTEQYF. CDR3 in DNA: TGCGCCAGCAGCCAAGATTTTCTAGCGGAGAGAAGGACCGAGCAGTACTTC. V is TRBV4-1 and J is TRBJ2-7; 7 nucleotides line up with TRBD2. The CDR3 sequence is 17 residues long. V dropped 0 bases and J dropped 6; count of bases not matched to a gene: 14. Germline V gene sequence: CDR1 MGHRA, CDR2 YSYEKL.

The CDR3 region has the DNA TGTGCCAGCAGCCCAGGACAGGGGAATGGCTACACCTTC. Protein: CASSPGQGNGYTF. The rearrangement links TRBV7-9 to TRBJ1-2; 9 bases fit TRBD1. This CDR3 comprises 13 residues. Unmatched junction bases numbered 4, after V lost 5 bases and J lost 6 bases. Germline V gene data show CDR1 as SEHNR and CDR2 as FQNEAQ (reference sequence).

This clone has a single count. The chain's CDR3 is CAWLPQDSYTEAFF. CDR3 DNA sequence: TGTGCCTGGTTACCCCAGGACAGCTACACTGAAGCTTTCTTT. The rearrangement joins TRBV30 to TRBJ1-1; D may be TRBD1 (6 bases). Trimming took off 5 bases at V and 3 bases at J, with 16 bases between the two ends. The CDR3 sequence is 14 residues long. Germline CDR1 GTSNPN, CDR2 SVGIG (reference sequence).

This clone appeared a single time. This chain connects TRBV29-1 to TRBJ1-1; D ambiguous. The V end lost 4 bases, the J end lost 1 base, and 13 bases lay between the germline ends. The CDR3 is 14 amino acids. The germline V gene has CDR1 SQVTM and CDR2 ANQGSEA. The chain's CDR3 is CSVARVVSNTEAFF. CDR3 DNA: TGCAGCGTTGCAAGGGTGGTGTCGAACACTGAAGCTTTCTTT.

CDR3 protein: CASSLVKEAVDTDTQYF. CDR3 bases: TGTGCCAGCAGTCTAGTGAAAGAGGCGGTGGACACAGATACGCAGTATTTT. The chain combines TRBV28 with TRBJ2-3; D is unclear. There are 17 residues in the CDR3. V shed 5 bases and J shed 2 bases, with 20 bases lying between them. Germline CDR1 and CDR2: MDHEN and SYDVKM.

The J gene is TRBJ2-5, the V gene TRBV11-3, with D hard to call. The CDR3 is 13 residues long. Germline-derived CDR1 and CDR2 are SGHNT and YENEEA. The V end was cut by 4 bases, the J end by 4 bases, with 10 bases between. The CDR3 region is CASSSRFGETQYF. In DNA, the CDR3 is TGTGCCAGCAGCTCGAGGTTCGGAGAGACCCAGTACTTC.

The rearrangement links TRBV28 to TRBJ1-2; perhaps TRBD1 as D (5 bases). The CDR3 is made up of 11 amino acids. Germline lookup yields CDR1 MDHEN and CDR2 SYDVKM. V shed 9 bases and J shed 2 bases, with 7 bases lying between them. Written as DNA, the CDR3 is TGTGCCAGTCAGGGAAACTATGGCTACACCTTC. It specifies CASQGNYGYTF.

The chain recombines TRBV15 with TRBJ2-7, with 14 bases matching TRBD2. Germline V gives CDR1 LNHNV, CDR2 YYDKDF (reference sequence). This CDR3 has 16 amino acids. J lost 3 bases, V lost 1 base, and 2 bases had no gene match. Here the CDR3 DNA reads TGTGCCACCAGCAGAGTCGGGACTAGCGGGAGCTACGAGCAGTACTTC. Translating gives CATSRVGTSGSYEQYF.

V gene TRBV28 combines with J gene TRBJ1-1; D might be TRBD1 (5 bases). V gave up 5 bases and J gave up 0 bases, with 16 bases separating them. The germline gives CDR1 MDHEN, CDR2 SYDVKM. The CDR3 is 16 residues long. The CDR3 protein is CASSRQEGFMNTEAFF. CDR3 DNA sequence: TGTGCCAGCAGTCGCCAAGAGGGGTTTATGAACACTGAAGCTTTCTTT.

This chain uses TRBV28 with TRBJ2-1; 7 bases match TRBD2. V shed 1 base, J shed 3 bases, and the junction held 3 bases outside the gene matches. This CDR3 contains 15 residues. Germline values: CDR1 MDHEN, CDR2 SYDVKM. The chain's CDR3 is CASSLSLAVYNEQFF. CDR3 sequence (DNA): TGTGCCAGCAGTTTATCTCTAGCGGTCTACAATGAGCAGTTCTTC.

The rearrangement uses TRBV2 and TRBJ2-5, with D possibly being TRBD1 or TRBD2 (6 bases each). The CDR3 spans 14 residues. With 6 bases removed from V and 7 bases from J, the gap between germline ends came to 18 bases. Per germline, CDR1 SNHLY and CDR2 FYNNEI. DNA for the CDR3: TGTGCCAGCAGCCACCCCCTGGAGGGGGGGACCCAGTACTTC. The encoded protein is CASSHPLEGGTQYF.

V is TRBV10-2 and J is TRBJ1-5; D is unresolved. Germline CDR1 and CDR2: WSHSY and SAAADI. V lost 4 bases to trimming and J lost 0 bases, with 10 bases between them. This CDR3 has 15 residues. CDR3 coding DNA: TGCGCCAGCAGTGTTGAAGGCTATAGCAATCAGCCCCAGCATTTT. This sequence encodes CASSVEGYSNQPQHF.

V and J are TRBV9 and TRBJ2-2; D unclear. CDR1 and CDR2 (germline): SGDLS, YYNGEE. Trimming took 0 bases from V and 1 from J, leaving 10 bases between them. CDR3 length: 16 amino acids. CDR3 nucleotide sequence: TGTGCCAGCAGCGTAGCTTTGTCAGGGAACACCGGGGAGCTGTTTTTT. It specifies CASSVALSGNTGELFF. Looking up the rest from reference TRBV9 and TRBJ2-2 gives the full variable domain: DSGVTQTPKHLITATGQRVTLRCSPRSGDLSVYWYQQSLDQGLQFLIQYYNGEERAKGNILERFSAQQFPDLHSELNLSSLELGDSALYFCASSVALSGNTGELFFGEGSRLTVL.

This chain links TRBV19 with TRBJ1-1, with 8 bases fitting TRBD1. The J segment lost 0 bases and the V segment lost 3 bases, leaving 3 bases of the junction unmatched. Germline CDR1 reads LNHDA; CDR2 reads SQIVND (reference sequence). CDR3 length: 15 amino acids. The chain's CDR3 is CASSIRQGMNTEAFF. The CDR3, as DNA: TGTGCCAGTAGTATCCGACAGGGGATGAACACTGAAGCTTTCTTT.

The J gene is TRBJ1-2, the V gene TRBV6-1; unclear D gene. This CDR3 has 13 amino acids. Germline V CDR1 and CDR2: MNHNS, SASEGT. V gave up 4 bases and J gave up 1 base, with 7 bases separating them. CDR3 nucleotide sequence: TGTGCCAGCAGTGGAGCAATTAACTATGGCTACACCTTC. It encodes CASSGAINYGYTF.

CDR3 nucleotide sequence: TGCAGCGTAACCGGACAGGGCGCAGACTATGGCTACACCTTC. It is translated as CSVTGQGADYGYTF. V is TRBV29-1 and J is TRBJ1-2; 8 nucleotides line up with TRBD1. CDR3 size: 14 residues. Germline V CDR1 and CDR2: SQVTM, ANQGSEA. With 6 bases clipped from V and 3 bases from J, the junction kept 9 bases outside the gene matches.

In regard to this clone: This CDR3 is also generated by other DNA sequences in the sample. The chain employs TRBV27 and TRBJ2-3, with TRBD2 identical over 11 bases. Per the germline V gene, CDR1 is MNHEY and CDR2 is SMNVEV (reference sequence). V lost 4 bases and J lost 3; bases outside the gene matches: 3. The CDR3 covers 15 residues. CDR3 region: CASSSGTSGTDTQYF. CDR3 coding DNA: TGTGCCAGCAGTTCCGGGACTAGCGGAACAGATACGCAGTATTTT.

The J gene is TRBJ1-1, the V gene TRBV9; perhaps TRBD1 as D (6 bases). The CDR3 covers 17 residues. Between the trimmed V and J ends, which lost 0 bases and 1 base, there was a span of 16 bases. Germline CDR1 SGDLS, CDR2 YYNGEE. CDR3 region: CASSVAGGLPGNTEAFF. The CDR3 DNA sequence: TGTGCCAGCAGCGTAGCTGGGGGGCTGCCAGGGAACACTGAAGCTTTCTTT.

Here the CDR3 DNA reads TGTGCCAGCAGCTTAGATGCGCGAGGACAGCTCTACGAGCAGTACTTC. Its protein product is CASSLDARGQLYEQYF. V gene TRBV11-2 combines with J gene TRBJ2-7; a possible D gene is TRBD1 (6 bases). The CDR3 runs to 16 residues. Germline-derived CDR1 and CDR2 are SGHAT and FQNNGV. V was pared by 0 bases and J by 3 bases, with 15 bases between. The full variable domain, in which reference TRBV11-2 and TRBJ2-7 provide the parts outside the CDR3, is EAGVAQSPRYKIIEKRQSVAFWCNPISGHATLYWYQQILGQGPKLLIQFQNNGVVDDSQLPKDRFSAERLKGVDSTLKIQPAKLEDSAVYLCASSLDARGQLYEQYFGPGTRLTVT.

The chain joins TRBV5-8 to TRBJ1-1, with a tentative D call TRBD1 (5 bases). Germline CDR1 and CDR2: SGHTS and YDEGEE. The CDR3 length is 13 residues. The V end was cut by 5 bases, the J end by 6 bases, with 14 bases between. The CDR3 is CASSPVGAPEAFF. CDR3 DNA sequence: TGTGCCAGCAGTCCCGTTGGGGCCCCTGAAGCTTTCTTT.